Listed below are T cell receptor beta chains from one sample, sequenced in a study of blood T cell repertoires in COVID-19. Sequencing used immunoSEQ multiplex PCR; TCRdb keeps in-frame clones, though not all of them. The sample records 130,000 or so clones, approximately 90% being singletons. What was sequenced was peripheral blood. The receptors come from a middle-aged man with active or convalescent COVID-19. Each CDR3 is given with its conserved first and last residue. The order of the fields is J gene, V gene, CDR3 length, D gene, clone size, CDR3 protein, CDR3 DNA. The D gene is left open where the match is weak. Rows may omit the clone size; those that give it use once, few, many or a size class.

j_gene: TRBJ1-5; v_gene: TRBV28; len: 14; d_gene: TRBD1; abundance: .; CDR3aa: CASSFRGENEPQHF; CDR3nt: TGTGCCAGCAGTTTCAGGGGGGAAAATGAGCCCCAGCATTTT
j_gene: TRBJ1-3; v_gene: TRBV6-5; len: 15; d_gene: .; abundance: .; CDR3aa: CASSYSGGRKNTIYF; CDR3nt: TGTGCCAGCAGTTACTCGGGAGGGAGAAAAAACACCATATATTTT
j_gene: TRBJ2-1; v_gene: TRBV6-1; len: 16; d_gene: TRBD1; abundance: .; CDR3aa: CASSATRGTGFGEQFF; CDR3nt: TGTGCCAGCAGTGCAACGCGGGGGACAGGGTTTGGTGAGCAGTTCTTC
j_gene: TRBJ2-7; v_gene: TRBV2; len: 15; d_gene: TRBD2; abundance: .; CDR3aa: CASRVLAGVSYEQYF; CDR3nt: TGTGCCAGCAGGGTACTAGCGGGAGTTTCCTACGAGCAGTACTTC
j_gene: TRBJ2-2; v_gene: TRBV2; len: 16; d_gene: TRBD2; abundance: once; CDR3aa: CASKGLAGGPTGELFF; CDR3nt: TGTGCCAGCAAAGGACTAGCGGGAGGGCCGACCGGGGAGCTGTTTTTT
j_gene: TRBJ1-6; v_gene: TRBV6-5; len: 16; d_gene: .; abundance: few; CDR3aa: CASSSPQGIYNSPLHF; CDR3nt: TGTGCCAGCAGTTCCCCACAGGGTATCTATAATTCACCCCTCCACTTT
j_gene: TRBJ1-2; v_gene: TRBV10-3; len: 13; d_gene: TRBD1; abundance: .; CDR3aa: CAISPGTGGGYTF; CDR3nt: TGTGCCATCAGTCCCGGGACAGGGGGGGGCTACACCTTC
j_gene: TRBJ2-7; v_gene: TRBV6-1; len: 13; d_gene: .; abundance: .; CDR3aa: CASSEGSGREQYF; CDR3nt: TGTGCCAGCAGTGAAGGCAGTGGCCGCGAGCAGTACTTC
j_gene: TRBJ2-5; v_gene: TRBV5-1; len: 13; d_gene: .; abundance: .; CDR3aa: CASSSTGLETQYF; CDR3nt: TGCGCCAGCAGCTCGACAGGTCTTGAGACCCAGTACTTC
j_gene: TRBJ2-7; v_gene: TRBV24-1; len: 14; d_gene: .; abundance: .; CDR3aa: CATSDTQGTHEQYF; CDR3nt: TGTGCCACCAGTGATACCCAGGGGACCCACGAGCAGTACTTC
j_gene: TRBJ1-1; v_gene: TRBV5-1; len: 14; d_gene: .; abundance: .; CDR3aa: CASSLQIRDTEAFF; CDR3nt: TGCGCCAGCAGCTTACAAATTCGGGACACTGAAGCTTTCTTT
j_gene: TRBJ1-3; v_gene: TRBV9; len: 16; d_gene: TRBD1; abundance: .; CDR3aa: CASSVFGQGAGNTIYF; CDR3nt: TGTGCCAGCAGCGTTTTTGGACAGGGGGCTGGAAACACCATATATTTT
j_gene: TRBJ2-1; v_gene: TRBV7-2; len: 16; d_gene: TRBD2; abundance: .; CDR3aa: CASSPATSGFYNEQFF; CDR3nt: TGTGCCAGCAGCCCGGCGACTAGCGGGTTTTACAATGAGCAGTTCTTC
j_gene: TRBJ1-5; v_gene: TRBV2; len: 14; d_gene: TRBD1; abundance: .; CDR3aa: CASSLQGSNQPQHF; CDR3nt: TGTGCCAGCAGTCTACAGGGGAGCAATCAGCCCCAGCATTTT
j_gene: TRBJ2-7; v_gene: TRBV11-2; len: 14; d_gene: .; abundance: .; CDR3aa: CASSLERGTVEQYF; CDR3nt: TGTGCCAGCAGCTTAGAACGGGGGACGGTCGAGCAGTACTTC
j_gene: TRBJ2-7; v_gene: TRBV10-1; len: 13; d_gene: TRBD1; abundance: .; CDR3aa: CASSVSGGYEQYF; CDR3nt: TGCGCCAGCAGTGTTTCAGGGGGCTACGAGCAGTACTTC
j_gene: TRBJ1-1; v_gene: TRBV19; len: 14; d_gene: TRBD1; abundance: .; CDR3aa: CASSTRQGNTEAFF; CDR3nt: TGTGCCAGTAGTACGCGACAGGGAAACACTGAAGCTTTCTTT
j_gene: TRBJ2-7; v_gene: TRBV18; len: 16; d_gene: .; abundance: once; CDR3aa: CASSPARGPRRDEQYF; CDR3nt: TGTGCCAGCTCACCAGCCAGGGGTCCCCGGCGGGACGAGCAGTACTTC
j_gene: TRBJ2-1; v_gene: TRBV6-1; len: 16; d_gene: TRBD1; abundance: .; CDR3aa: CASSAAAGQVFYEQFF; CDR3nt: TGTGCCAGCAGTGCTGCCGCGGGACAGGTTTTCTATGAGCAGTTCTTC
j_gene: TRBJ1-5; v_gene: TRBV6-2/TRBV6-3; len: 16; d_gene: TRBD1; abundance: .; CDR3aa: CASSYPGQGGGQPQHF; CDR3nt: TGTGCCAGCAGTTACCCGGGACAGGGGGGAGGGCAGCCCCAGCATTTT
j_gene: TRBJ2-7; v_gene: TRBV19; len: 15; d_gene: .; abundance: .; CDR3aa: CASSIGGRNAYEQYF; CDR3nt: TGTGCCAGTAGTATAGGAGGGCGTAACGCCTACGAGCAGTACTTC
j_gene: TRBJ2-3; v_gene: TRBV24-1; len: 19; d_gene: .; abundance: .; CDR3aa: CATSDSRLRDPPPTDTQYF; CDR3nt: TGTGCCACCAGTGATTCCCGACTTCGCGACCCACCCCCCACAGATACGCAGTATTTT
j_gene: TRBJ2-7; v_gene: TRBV7-2; len: 14; d_gene: .; abundance: .; CDR3aa: CASSLEAGADEQYF; CDR3nt: TGTGCCAGCAGCTTAGAGGCGGGGGCAGACGAGCAGTACTTC
j_gene: TRBJ2-5; v_gene: TRBV19; len: 16; d_gene: TRBD2; abundance: few; CDR3aa: CASSIGREGSQETQYF; CDR3nt: TGTGCCAGTAGTATAGGTCGGGAGGGGAGCCAAGAGACCCAGTACTTC
j_gene: TRBJ2-6; v_gene: TRBV9; len: 18; d_gene: TRBD2; abundance: .; CDR3aa: CASSYYGLADSGANVLTF; CDR3nt: TGTGCCAGCAGCTACTATGGACTAGCGGACTCTGGGGCCAACGTCCTGACTTTC
j_gene: TRBJ2-7; v_gene: TRBV6-5; len: 16; d_gene: TRBD2; abundance: .; CDR3aa: CASSYSGGGSSYEQYF; CDR3nt: TGTGCCAGCAGTTACTCGGGGGGGGGAAGCTCCTACGAGCAGTACTTC